This T cell receptor beta chain was documented in a study of OX40 agonist ivuxolimab in advanced cancers. Trimming removed 8 bases at V and 10 bases at J, with 15 bases between. Germline values: CDR1 SEHNR, CDR2 FQNEAQ (reference sequence). The CDR3 length is 12 residues. This table comes from immunoSEQ multiplex PCR, and its TCRdb copy is limited to in-frame clones, with some not included. The sample records 35,000 to 45,000 clones, under 95% being singletons. A word on this clone: Its antigen remains unidentified.

Study-wide findings and caveats: Averaging showed that CD8+ T cells had more expanded clones than CD4+ did.

This specimen was CD4+ or CD8+ T cells sorted from blood, taken in a trial of the OX40 agonist ivuxolimab. This clonotype originated in an adult with an advanced solid tumor such as melanoma, head and neck, liver or kidney cancer. The chain carries TRBV7-9 and TRBJ2-1; a weak D match, TRBD1 (7 bases). The CDR3 reads CASAGGGDEQFF. CDR3 bases: TGTGCCAGCGCAGGGGGAGGAGACGAGCAGTTCTTC. Drawing the rest from reference TRBV7-9 and TRBJ2-1, the complete variable domain is DTGVSQNPRHKITKRGQNVTFRCDPISEHNRLYWYRQTLGQGPEFLTYFQNEAQLEKSRLLSDRFSAERPKGSFSTLEIQRTEQGDSAMYLCASAGGGDEQFFGPGTRLTVL.